This T cell receptor (beta chain) appears in the sequencing data of a study of cytomegalovirus exposure and HLA in healthy donors. Study results and limitations: Investigators reported 164 TCR beta chains as tied to cytomegalovirus.

The donors were part of the validation cohort of 120 or so subjects. That cohort was separate from the first cohort, which comprised 666 subjects. Details on this clone: Its target is unknown.

Germline values: CDR1 SGDLS, CDR2 YYNGEE. This CDR3 is 12 amino acids long. Trimming took 1 base from V and 7 from J, leaving 5 bases between them. Libraries were prepared by immunoSEQ multiplex PCR; TCRdb keeps only in-frame clonotypes and omits some of them. The table has more than 250,000 clones, about 85% seen once; the top ten hold approximately 1%. This TCR was sampled from a woman in her twenties or thirties in good health and CMV-seropositive. The J gene is TRBJ2-2, the V gene TRBV9; no clear D gene. Source material: PBMCs. CDR3 residues: CASSVSIGELFF. CDR3 sequence (DNA): TGTGCCAGCAGCGTATCCATCGGGGAGCTGTTTTTT.